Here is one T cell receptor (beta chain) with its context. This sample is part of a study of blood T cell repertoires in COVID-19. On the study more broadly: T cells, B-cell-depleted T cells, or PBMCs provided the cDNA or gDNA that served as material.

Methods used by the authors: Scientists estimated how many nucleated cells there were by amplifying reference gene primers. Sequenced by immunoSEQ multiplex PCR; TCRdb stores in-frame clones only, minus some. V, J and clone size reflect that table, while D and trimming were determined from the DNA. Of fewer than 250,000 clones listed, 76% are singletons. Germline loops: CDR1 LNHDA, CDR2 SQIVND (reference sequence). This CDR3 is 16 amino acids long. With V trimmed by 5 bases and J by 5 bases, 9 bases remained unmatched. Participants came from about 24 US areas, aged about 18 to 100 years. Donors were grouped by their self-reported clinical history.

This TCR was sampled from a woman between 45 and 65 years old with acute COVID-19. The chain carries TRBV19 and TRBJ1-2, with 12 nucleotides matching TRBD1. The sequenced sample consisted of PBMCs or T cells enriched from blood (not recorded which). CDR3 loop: CASSPSGTGGSYGYTF. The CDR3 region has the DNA TGTGCCAGTAGTCCCTCCGGGACAGGGGGCAGTTATGGCTACACCTTC. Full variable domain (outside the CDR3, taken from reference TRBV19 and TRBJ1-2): DGGITQSPKYLFRKEGQNVTLSCEQNLNHDAMYWYRQDPGQGLRLIYYSQIVNDFQKGDIAEGYSVSREKKESFPLTVTSAQKNPTAFYLCASSPSGTGGSYGYTFGSGTRLTVV.